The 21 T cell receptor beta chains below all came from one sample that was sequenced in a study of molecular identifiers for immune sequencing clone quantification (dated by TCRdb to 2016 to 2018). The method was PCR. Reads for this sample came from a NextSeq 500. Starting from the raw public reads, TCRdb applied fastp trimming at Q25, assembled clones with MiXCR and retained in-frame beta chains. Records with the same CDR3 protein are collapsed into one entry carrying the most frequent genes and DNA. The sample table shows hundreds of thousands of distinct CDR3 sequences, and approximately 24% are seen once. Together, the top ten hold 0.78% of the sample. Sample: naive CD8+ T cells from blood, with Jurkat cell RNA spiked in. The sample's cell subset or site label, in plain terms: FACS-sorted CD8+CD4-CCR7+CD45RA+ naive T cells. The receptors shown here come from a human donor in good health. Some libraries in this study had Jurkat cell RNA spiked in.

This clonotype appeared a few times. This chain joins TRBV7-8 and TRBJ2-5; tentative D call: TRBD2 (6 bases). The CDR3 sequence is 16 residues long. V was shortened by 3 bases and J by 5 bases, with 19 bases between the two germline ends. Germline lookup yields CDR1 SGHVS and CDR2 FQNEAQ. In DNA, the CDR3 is TGTGCCAGCAGCTTCGTAGCCGGGGGAACGGTCGAGACCCAGTACTTC. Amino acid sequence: CASSFVAGGTVETQYF.

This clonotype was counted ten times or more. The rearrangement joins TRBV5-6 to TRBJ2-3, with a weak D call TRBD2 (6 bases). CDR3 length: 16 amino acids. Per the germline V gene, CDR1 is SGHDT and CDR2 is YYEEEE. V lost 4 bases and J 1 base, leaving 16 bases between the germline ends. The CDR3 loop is CASSLERREGTDTQYF. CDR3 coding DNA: TGTGCCAGCAGCCTAGAGCGGAGGGAAGGCACAGATACGCAGTATTTT.

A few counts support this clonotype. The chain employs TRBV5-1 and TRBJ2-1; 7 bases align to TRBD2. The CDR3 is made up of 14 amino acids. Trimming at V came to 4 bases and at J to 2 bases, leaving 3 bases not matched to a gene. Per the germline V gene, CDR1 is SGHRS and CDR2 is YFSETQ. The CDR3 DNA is TGCGCCAGCAGCGAGCGGGGAGCCTACAATGAGCAGTTCTTC. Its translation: CASSERGAYNEQFF. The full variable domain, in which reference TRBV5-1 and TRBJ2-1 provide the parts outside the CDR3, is KAGVTQTPRYLIKTRGQQVTLSCSPISGHRSVSWYQQTPGQGLQFLFEYFSETQRNKGNFPGRFSGRQFSNSRSEMNVSTLELGDSALYLCASSERGAYNEQFFGPGTRLTVL.

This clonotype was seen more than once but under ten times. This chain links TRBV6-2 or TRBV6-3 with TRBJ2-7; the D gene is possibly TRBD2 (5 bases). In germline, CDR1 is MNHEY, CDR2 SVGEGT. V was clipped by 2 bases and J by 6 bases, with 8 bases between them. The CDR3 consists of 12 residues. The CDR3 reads CASSYRRAEQYF. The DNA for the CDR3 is TGTGCCAGCAGTTACCGGCGGGCCGAGCAGTACTTC.

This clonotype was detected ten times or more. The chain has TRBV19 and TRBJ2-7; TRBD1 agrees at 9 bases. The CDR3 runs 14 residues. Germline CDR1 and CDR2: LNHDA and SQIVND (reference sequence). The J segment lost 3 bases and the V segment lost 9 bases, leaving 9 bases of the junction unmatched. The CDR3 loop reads CASSSGTGYYEQYF. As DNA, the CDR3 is TGTGCCAGCAGCTCCGGGACAGGGTACTACGAGCAGTACTTC. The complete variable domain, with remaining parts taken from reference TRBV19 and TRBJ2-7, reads DGGITQSPKYLFRKEGQNVTLSCEQNLNHDAMYWYRQDPGQGLRLIYYSQIVNDFQKGDIAEGYSVSREKKESFPLTVTSAQKNPTAFYLCASSSGTGYYEQYFGPGTRLTVT.

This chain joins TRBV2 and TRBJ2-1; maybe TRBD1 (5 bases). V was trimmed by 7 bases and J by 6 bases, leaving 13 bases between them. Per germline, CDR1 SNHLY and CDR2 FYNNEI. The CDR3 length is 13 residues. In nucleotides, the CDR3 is TGTGCCAGCAACGGACCTGACAGCAATGAGCAGTTCTTC. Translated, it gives CASNGPDSNEQFF.

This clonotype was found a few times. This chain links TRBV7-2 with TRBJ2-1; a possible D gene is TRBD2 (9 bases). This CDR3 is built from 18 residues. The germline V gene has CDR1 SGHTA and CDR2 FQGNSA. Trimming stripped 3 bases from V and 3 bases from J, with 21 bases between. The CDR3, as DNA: TGTGCCAGCAGCTTGGACAGGGATCTAGCGGGATTCTACAATGAGCAGTTCTTC. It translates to CASSLDRDLAGFYNEQFF.

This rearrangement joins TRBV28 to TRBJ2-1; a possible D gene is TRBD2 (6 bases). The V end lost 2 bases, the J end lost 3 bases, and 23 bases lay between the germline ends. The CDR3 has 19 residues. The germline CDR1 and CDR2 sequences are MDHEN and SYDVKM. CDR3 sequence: CASSLPNPAVSGLYNEQFF. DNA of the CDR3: TGTGCCAGCAGTTTACCTAACCCGGCTGTTAGCGGTCTCTACAATGAGCAGTTCTTC.

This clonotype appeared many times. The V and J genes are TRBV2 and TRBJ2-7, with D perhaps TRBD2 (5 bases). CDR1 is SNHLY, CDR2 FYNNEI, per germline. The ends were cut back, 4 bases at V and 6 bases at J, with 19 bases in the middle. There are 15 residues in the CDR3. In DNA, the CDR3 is TGTGCCAGCAGTGCGAGACTATTCCCGAGGACCGAGCAGTACTTC. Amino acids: CASSARLFPRTEQYF.

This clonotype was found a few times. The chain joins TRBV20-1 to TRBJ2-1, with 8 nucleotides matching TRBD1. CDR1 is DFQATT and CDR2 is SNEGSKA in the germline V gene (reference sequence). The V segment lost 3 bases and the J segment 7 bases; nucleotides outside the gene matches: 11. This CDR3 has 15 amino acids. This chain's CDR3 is CSARSQGDGGNEQFF. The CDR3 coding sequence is TGCAGTGCTAGGTCACAGGGGGATGGAGGAAATGAGCAGTTCTTC.

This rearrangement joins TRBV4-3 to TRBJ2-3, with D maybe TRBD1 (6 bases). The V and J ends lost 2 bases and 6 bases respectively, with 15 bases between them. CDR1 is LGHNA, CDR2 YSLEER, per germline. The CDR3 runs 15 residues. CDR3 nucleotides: TGCGCCAGCAGCCAACAAGGACAGTGGGGGGATACGCAGTATTTT. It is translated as CASSQQGQWGDTQYF.

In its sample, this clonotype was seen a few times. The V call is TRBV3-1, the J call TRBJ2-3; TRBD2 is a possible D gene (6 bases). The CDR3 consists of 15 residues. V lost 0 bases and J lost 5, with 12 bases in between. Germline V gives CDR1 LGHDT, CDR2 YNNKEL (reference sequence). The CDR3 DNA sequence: TGTGCCAGCAGCCAAGATCTAGGAGGGGAAGATACGCAGTATTTT. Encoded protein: CASSQDLGGEDTQYF.

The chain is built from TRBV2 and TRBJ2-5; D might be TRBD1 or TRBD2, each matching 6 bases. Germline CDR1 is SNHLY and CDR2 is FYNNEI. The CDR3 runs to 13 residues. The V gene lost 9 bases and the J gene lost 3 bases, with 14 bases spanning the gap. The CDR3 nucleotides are TGTGCCAGAGGCGGGACACCAGAAGAGACCCAGTACTTC. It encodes CARGGTPEETQYF.

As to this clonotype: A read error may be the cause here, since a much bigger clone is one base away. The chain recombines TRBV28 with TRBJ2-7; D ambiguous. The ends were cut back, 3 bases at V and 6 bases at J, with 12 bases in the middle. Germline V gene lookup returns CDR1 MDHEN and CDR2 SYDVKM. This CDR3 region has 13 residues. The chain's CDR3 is CASSFPLPSEQYF. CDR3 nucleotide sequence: TGTGCCAGCAGTTTCCCCCTCCCCAGCGAGCAGTACTTC.

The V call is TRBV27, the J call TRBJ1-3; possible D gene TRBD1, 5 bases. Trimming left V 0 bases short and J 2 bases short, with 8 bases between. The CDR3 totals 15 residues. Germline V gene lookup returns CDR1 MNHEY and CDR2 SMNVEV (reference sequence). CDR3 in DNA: TGTGCCAGCAGTTTATCGGGGACTGCTGGAAACACCATATATTTT. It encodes CASSLSGTAGNTIYF.

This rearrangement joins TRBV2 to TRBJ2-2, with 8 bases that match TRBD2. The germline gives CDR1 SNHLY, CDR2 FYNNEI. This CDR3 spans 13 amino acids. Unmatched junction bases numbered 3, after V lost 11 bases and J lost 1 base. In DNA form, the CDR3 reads TGTGCCCGGAGCGGGGGGAACACCGGGGAGCTGTTTTTT. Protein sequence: CARSGGNTGELFF.

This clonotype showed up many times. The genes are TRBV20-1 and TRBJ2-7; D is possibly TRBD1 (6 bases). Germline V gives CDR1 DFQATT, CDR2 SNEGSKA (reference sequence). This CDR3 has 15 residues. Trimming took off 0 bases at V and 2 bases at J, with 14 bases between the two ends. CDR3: CSARDRRQVTYEQYF. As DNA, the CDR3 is TGCAGTGCTAGAGATCGAAGACAGGTGACCTACGAGCAGTACTTC.

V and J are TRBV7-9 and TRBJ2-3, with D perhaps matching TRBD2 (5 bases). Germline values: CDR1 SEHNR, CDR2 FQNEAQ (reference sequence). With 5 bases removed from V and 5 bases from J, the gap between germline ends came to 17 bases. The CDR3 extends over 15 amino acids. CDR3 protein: CASSRGPIEGDTQYF. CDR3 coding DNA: TGTGCCAGCAGCAGAGGTCCCATAGAGGGAGATACGCAGTATTTT.

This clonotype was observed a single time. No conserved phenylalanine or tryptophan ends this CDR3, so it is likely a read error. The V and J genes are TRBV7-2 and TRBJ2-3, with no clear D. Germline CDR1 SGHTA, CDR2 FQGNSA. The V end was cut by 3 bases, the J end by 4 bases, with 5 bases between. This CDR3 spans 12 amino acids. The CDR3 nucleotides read TGTGCCAGCAGCTTCCTAGCAGATACGCAGTATATT. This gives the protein CASSFLADTQYI.

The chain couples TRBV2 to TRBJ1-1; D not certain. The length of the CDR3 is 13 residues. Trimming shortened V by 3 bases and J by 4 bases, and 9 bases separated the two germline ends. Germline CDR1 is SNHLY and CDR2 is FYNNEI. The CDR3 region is CASSDTWGTEAFF. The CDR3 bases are TGTGCCAGCAGTGACACATGGGGCACTGAAGCTTTCTTT.

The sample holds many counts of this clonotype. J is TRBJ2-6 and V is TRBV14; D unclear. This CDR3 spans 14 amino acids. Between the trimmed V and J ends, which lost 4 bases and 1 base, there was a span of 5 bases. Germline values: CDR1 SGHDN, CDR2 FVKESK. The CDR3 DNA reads TGTGCCAGCAGCCCTATTTCTGGGGCCAACGTCCTGACTTTC. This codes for CASSPISGANVLTF.